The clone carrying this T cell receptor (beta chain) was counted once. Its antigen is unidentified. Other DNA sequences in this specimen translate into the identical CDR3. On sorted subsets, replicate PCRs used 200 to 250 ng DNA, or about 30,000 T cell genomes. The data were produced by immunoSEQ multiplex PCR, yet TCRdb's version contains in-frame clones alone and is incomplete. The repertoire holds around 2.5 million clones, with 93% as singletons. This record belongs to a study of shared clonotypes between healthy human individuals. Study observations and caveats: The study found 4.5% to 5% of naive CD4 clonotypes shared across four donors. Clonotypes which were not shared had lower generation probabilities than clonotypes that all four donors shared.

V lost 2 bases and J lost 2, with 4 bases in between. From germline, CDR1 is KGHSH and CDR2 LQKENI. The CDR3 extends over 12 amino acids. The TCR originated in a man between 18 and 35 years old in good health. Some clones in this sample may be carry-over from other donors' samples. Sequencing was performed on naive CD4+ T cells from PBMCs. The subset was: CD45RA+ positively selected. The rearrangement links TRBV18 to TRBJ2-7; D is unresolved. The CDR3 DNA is TGTGCCAGCTCACCAGATCCCTACGAGCAGTACTTC. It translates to CASSPDPYEQYF.